The 21 T cell receptor beta chains presented below share a single source sample, sequenced in a study of T cells in Graves' hyperthyroidism and ophthalmopathy. The TCR beta CDR3 regions underwent amplification using RNA transcripts as the source. HTBI primers were used for first-round RT-PCR of the TCR CDR3. TCRdb used MiXCR to reprocess the multiplex PCR reads, holding one entry per CDR3 protein. The data show hundreds of thousands of distinct CDR3 sequences, approximately 19% seen once. Sequencing input: blood. The receptors were sampled from a woman aged 50 to 65 with Graves' hyperthyroidism that later progressed to Graves' ophthalmopathy.

This clonotype was observed at least ten times. The chain couples TRBV12-3 or TRBV12-4 to TRBJ1-5, with 7 nucleotides matching TRBD1. The CDR3 contains 13 residues. Unmatched junction bases numbered 1, after V lost 3 bases and J lost 5 bases. The DNA for the CDR3 is TGTGCCAGCAGTTTTACAGGGGATCAGCCCCAGCATTTT. Translation: CASSFTGDQPQHF.

In this sample, this clonotype turned up many times. V and J are TRBV12-3 or TRBV12-4 and TRBJ2-3, with a weak D call TRBD2 (5 bases). The CDR3 loop spans 14 amino acids. Trimming stripped 5 bases from V and 4 bases from J, with 13 bases between. CDR3 sequence reads: CASSLGSDSDTQYF. In nucleotides, the CDR3 is TGTGCCAGCAGTCTTGGGTCGGACTCAGATACGCAGTATTTT.

The chain is built from TRBV20-1 and TRBJ2-7, with TRBD2 matching over 8 bases. Germline V gene sequence: CDR1 DFQATT, CDR2 SNEGSKA (reference sequence). The J segment lost 0 bases and the V segment lost 6 bases, leaving 7 bases of the junction unmatched. There are 14 residues in the CDR3. CDR3 sequence reads: CSAEGLVNSYEQYF. Here the CDR3 DNA reads TGCAGTGCCGAGGGACTAGTCAACTCCTACGAGCAGTACTTC.

Note on this clonotype: Just one base apart from a much larger clone, this may be a read error. The gene calls are TRBV11-2 and TRBJ2-2, with 12 nucleotides matching TRBD2. The CDR3 loop spans 18 amino acids. Trimming took 3 bases from V and 7 from J; bases not matched to a gene: 12. Looked up from germline, CDR1 is SGHAT and CDR2 is FQNNGV. CDR3 nucleotide sequence: TGTGCCAGCAGCTTGACCGGGACTAGCGGGTCAAATCACGGGGAGCTGTTTTTT. Protein: CASSLTGTSGSNHGELFF.

This clonotype was found a few times. The V call is TRBV19, the J call TRBJ1-5; D not resolved. Germline values: CDR1 LNHDA, CDR2 SQIVND (reference sequence). CDR3 length equals 13 residues. The V gene lost 2 bases and the J gene lost 3 bases, with 5 bases spanning the gap. The CDR3 region has the DNA TGTGCCAGTAGTATACGGGACAATCAGCCCCAGCATTTT. Translation gives CASSIRDNQPQHF. Combining the CDR3 with reference TRBV19 and TRBJ1-5 gives the whole variable domain DGGITQSPKYLFRKEGQNVTLSCEQNLNHDAMYWYRQDPGQGLRLIYYSQIVNDFQKGDIAEGYSVSREKKESFPLTVTSAQKNPTAFYLCASSIRDNQPQHFGDGTRLSIL.

V is TRBV6-1 and J is TRBJ2-7; the D is unclear. Trimming cost V 7 bases and J 5 bases, with 15 bases left between them. The germline V gene has CDR1 MNHNS and CDR2 SASEGT. The CDR3 has 13 amino acids. Here the CDR3 reads CASTLRKFDEQYF. For the CDR3, the DNA is TGTGCCAGCACCCTAAGGAAGTTCGACGAGCAGTACTTC.

The rearrangement joins TRBV19 to TRBJ1-2; no firm D call. The germline gives CDR1 LNHDA, CDR2 SQIVND (reference sequence). This CDR3 contains 14 residues. Trimming took off 5 bases at V and 8 bases at J, with 18 bases between the two ends. The CDR3 nucleotides are TGTGCCAGTAGTCCCCTTGAGGTTGGCCGGGGCTACACCTTC. Protein product: CASSPLEVGRGYTF.

This clonotype was picked up one time. This rearrangement joins TRBV2 to TRBJ1-6; 7 bases match TRBD1. V gave up 1 base and J gave up 0 bases; unmatched junction bases: 0. Germline V gives CDR1 SNHLY, CDR2 FYNNEI. The CDR3 spans 16 residues. The chain's CDR3 is CASSEEGASYNSPLHF. The CDR3 coding sequence is TGTGCCAGCAGTGAAGAGGGGGCCTCCTATAATTCACCCCTCCACTTT.

This clonotype has more than one count but fewer than ten. CDR3 sequence reads: CASSLARTSHSSNEQFF. CDR3 in DNA: TGTGCCAGCAGCTTAGCGCGGACTAGCCATAGCTCCAATGAGCAGTTCTTC. This chain links TRBV7-6 with TRBJ2-1; 8 bases agree with TRBD2. This CDR3 has 17 amino acids. The V gene end was trimmed by 0 bases and the J gene end by 6 bases; junction bases not matched to a gene: 10. Germline V lookup: CDR1 SGHVS, CDR2 FNYEAQ. The full variable domain, completed using reference TRBV7-6 and TRBJ2-1, is GAGVSQSPRYKVTKRGQDVALRCDPISGHVSLYWYRQALGQGPEFLTYFNYEAQQDKSGLPNDRFSAERPEGSISTLTIQRTEQRDSAMYRCASSLARTSHSSNEQFFGPGTRLTVL.

As to this clonotype: A much larger clone lies a single base off, so this may be a read error. This chain uses TRBV12-3 or TRBV12-4 with TRBJ2-3, with a weak D call TRBD2 (6 bases). This CDR3 is 14 amino acids long. Trimming removed 3 bases at V and 10 bases at J, with 17 bases between. In DNA form, the CDR3 reads TGTGCCAGCAGTTTTCGGAGGGACGCGAGTGCGCAGTATTTT. Amino acid sequence: CASSFRRDASAQYF.

This clonotype was seen ten or more times. J is TRBJ2-3 and V is TRBV11-3, with D possibly matching TRBD2 (6 bases). Between the trimmed V and J ends, which lost 6 bases and 0 bases, there was a span of 13 bases. In germline, CDR1 is SGHNT, CDR2 YENEEA. This CDR3 comprises 15 residues. CDR3 DNA: TGTGCCAGCAGTAAGAGGCGGGGTAGCACAGATACGCAGTATTTT. The encoded protein is CASSKRRGSTDTQYF.

Ten or more counts support this clonotype. CDR3 DNA sequence: TGTGCCAGCCAGGACCCCGGGGTAGCGGAAGAGACCCAGTACTTC. It encodes CASQDPGVAEETQYF. The chain is built from TRBV12-3 or TRBV12-4 and TRBJ2-5, with D possibly TRBD2 on 6 matching bases. This CDR3 has 15 amino acids. Deletions cut 8 bases from V and 3 bases from J, with 19 bases between.

This clonotype came up many times. The chain joins TRBV7-8 to TRBJ2-2; D gene uncertain. Deletions cut 10 bases from V and 1 base from J, with 4 bases between. Germline V gives CDR1 SGHVS, CDR2 FQNEAQ. The CDR3 is made up of 11 amino acids. The DNA of the CDR3 is TGTGCCACCAGGAACACCGGGGAGCTGTTTTTT. It encodes CATRNTGELFF. The full variable domain, its missing parts supplied by reference TRBV7-8 and TRBJ2-2, is GAGVSQSPRYKVAKRGQDVALRCDPISGHVSLFWYQQALGQGPEFLTYFQNEAQLDKSGLPSDRFFAERPEGSVSTLKIQRTQQEDSAVYLCATRNTGELFFGEGSRLTVL.

The chain links TRBV20-1 to TRBJ2-1; unclear D gene. Germline V lookup: CDR1 DFQATT, CDR2 SNEGSKA (reference sequence). V was shortened by 1 base and J by 4 bases, with 11 bases between the two germline ends. The CDR3 has 14 residues. For the CDR3, the DNA is TGCAGTGCTAGAGGCCGGACCCGTTACAATGAGCAGTTCTTC. It is translated as CSARGRTRYNEQFF.

This rearrangement joins TRBV6-1 to TRBJ1-6; TRBD1 is a possible D gene (5 bases). Germline V gene lookup returns CDR1 MNHNS and CDR2 SASEGT. This CDR3 is built from 15 residues. V was clipped by 5 bases and J by 10 bases, with 18 bases between them. In nucleotides, the CDR3 is TGTGCCAGCAGTCCATCGACAGTAGCCAGCTCACCCCTCCACTTT. It specifies CASSPSTVASSPLHF.

This clonotype was counted at least ten times. The chain couples TRBV2 to TRBJ2-7; no clear D. The length of the CDR3 is 14 residues. V lost 2 bases and J 4 bases, leaving 12 bases between the germline ends. Germline V gene sequence: CDR1 SNHLY, CDR2 FYNNEI. The DNA of the CDR3 is TGTGCCAGCAGTGAACGTGGACGGACGTACGAGCAGTACTTC. Protein: CASSERGRTYEQYF.

This clonotype was seen many times. The chain couples TRBV2 to TRBJ2-7; 16 positions agree with TRBD2. CDR1 and CDR2 (germline): SNHLY, FYNNEI. There are 17 residues in the CDR3. The trim removed 3 bases at V and 5 bases at J, leaving 7 bases unmatched. CDR3 nucleotides: TGTGCCAGCAGTGAGGGACTAGCGGGGGGGCTTCTCCACGAGCAGTACTTC. This translates into CASSEGLAGGLLHEQYF.

This clonotype was seen a handful of times. The chain couples TRBV6-1 to TRBJ2-2; 7 nucleotides align to TRBD1. The length of the CDR3 is 12 residues. The V gene's germline CDR1 is MNHNS and CDR2 SASEGT. V gave up 5 bases and J gave up 8 bases; unmatched junction bases: 2. The CDR3 region is CASSQTGGELFF. The CDR3 nucleotides read TGTGCCAGCAGTCAGACAGGGGGGGAGCTGTTTTTT.

The chain uses TRBV29-1 and TRBJ1-1, with 10 bases lining up with TRBD1. Germline values: CDR1 SQVTM, CDR2 ANQGSEA. The trim removed 6 bases at V and 5 bases at J, leaving 9 bases unmatched. This CDR3 is built from 14 residues. The CDR3 DNA follows: TGCAGCGTCGCCAGGGACAGGGGAGGAACTGAAGCTTTCTTT. It translates to CSVARDRGGTEAFF.

This clonotype has at least ten counts. The CDR3 coding sequence is TGCAGTGCTAGAGTCCTAGCGGGGGGGCCAGATACGCAGTATTTT. It encodes CSARVLAGGPDTQYF. The chain combines TRBV20-1 with TRBJ2-3; 12 bases align to TRBD2. Germline CDR1 and CDR2: DFQATT and SNEGSKA (reference sequence). V shed 1 base, J shed 4 bases, and the junction held 3 bases outside the gene matches. The length of the CDR3 is 15 residues.

To note about this clonotype: An end of the junction does not agree with germline; a read error may underlie this. The chain carries TRBV6-1 and TRBJ1-3; weak D call: TRBD1 (5 bases). This CDR3 comprises 13 residues. Germline lookup yields CDR1 MNHNS and CDR2 SASEGT. The CDR3 DNA follows: TGTGCCGGGGGGGACGACGCCGGAAACACCTTATATTTT. Amino acids: CAGGDDAGNTLYF.